The clone carrying this TCR beta chain was seen only a few times. The sample is drawn from a study of blood T cells in healthy people across ages. The V end was cut by 2 bases, the J end by 0 bases, with 13 bases between. Germline CDR1 is MNHEY and CDR2 is SVGEGT. This CDR3 comprises 16 residues. Sample-barcoded 5' priming and a J-beta primer mix drove a second PCR of roughly 6 to 12 cycles. TCRdb fed the 5' RACE reads into MiXCR, producing one record per CDR3 protein. The sample has around 2 million distinct CDR3 sequences; around 40% are singletons. The genes are TRBV6-2 or TRBV6-3 and TRBJ2-5; a weak D match, TRBD2 (5 bases). The TCR comes from a human donor in good health. Sequencing input: blood. In DNA, the CDR3 is TGTGCCAGCAGTTACGGGGTAACGGGGAACCAAGAGACCCAGTACTTC. Translation gives CASSYGVTGNQETQYF.